The 4 T cell receptor beta chains below were found in one sample sequenced in a study of human T cells and chemical hapten exposure. Time point given: patch test 1, 2 weeks after DPC sensitization. The treatment here: therapeutic diphenylcyclopropenone sensitization with weekly scalp DPC. A single record per CDR3 protein comes from TCRdb applying MiXCR to the RACE reads. The sample consists of under 200,000 distinct CDR3 sequences, approximately 14% of them appearing once. Sequenced here: whole blood, sampled in connection with sensitization to the hapten diphenylcyclopropenone (DPC). The receptor set was obtained from a woman in her thirties with alopecia areata. Some clones in this sample may be carry-over from other donors' samples.

The gene calls are TRBV5-1 and TRBJ2-3; D is possibly TRBD2 (6 bases). This CDR3 contains 15 residues. Germline values: CDR1 SGHRS, CDR2 YFSETQ. Trimming shortened V by 4 bases and J by 6 bases, and 18 bases separated the two germline ends. CDR3 protein: CASSLFRGAGDTQYF. DNA of the CDR3: TGCGCCAGCAGCCTATTCCGCGGGGCAGGGGATACGCAGTATTTT.

This clonotype was recorded a few times. The V call is TRBV27, the J call TRBJ1-5; D is uncertain. The CDR3 runs 12 residues. Deletions cut 8 bases from V and 6 bases from J, with 11 bases between. Germline V lookup: CDR1 MNHEY, CDR2 SMNVEV (reference sequence). Here the CDR3 DNA reads TGTGCCAGCCGGACTTCCGGTCAGCCCCAGCATTTT. Protein sequence: CASRTSGQPQHF.

With regard to this clonotype: A read error may produce the germline difference seen at one junction end. The chain employs TRBV6-1 and TRBJ2-3; D may be TRBD2 (6 bases). Germline CDR1 and CDR2: MNHNS and SASEGT. CDR3 size: 16 residues. CDR3 bases: TGTGCCAGCAGTCAAGCGCAGGGAGGTTCCACAGATACGCAGTATTTT. Its translation is CASSQAQGGSTDTQYF.

A few counts support this clonotype. The CDR3: CASSSRSPTNEKLFF. The CDR3, as DNA: TGTGCCAGCAGTTCCAGATCCCCAACTAATGAAAAACTGTTTTTT. V gene TRBV6-2 or TRBV6-3 combines with J gene TRBJ1-4, with no clear D. This CDR3 has 15 amino acids. Looked up from germline, CDR1 is MNHEY and CDR2 is SVGEGT. V shed 4 bases and J shed 0 bases, with 9 bases lying between them.